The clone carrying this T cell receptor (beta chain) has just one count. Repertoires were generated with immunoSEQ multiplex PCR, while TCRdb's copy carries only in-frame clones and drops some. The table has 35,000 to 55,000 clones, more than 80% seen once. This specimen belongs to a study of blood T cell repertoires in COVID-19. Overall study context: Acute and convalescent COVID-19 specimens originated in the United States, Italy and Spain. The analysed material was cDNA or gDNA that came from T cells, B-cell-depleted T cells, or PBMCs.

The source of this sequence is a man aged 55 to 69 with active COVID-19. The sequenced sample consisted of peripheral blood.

CDR3 in DNA: TGTGCCAGCAGTCCTCTCGGGAGCACAGATACGCAGTATTTT. Its translation is CASSPLGSTDTQYF. The rearrangement joins TRBV27 to TRBJ2-3; D ambiguous. Looked up from germline, CDR1 is MNHEY and CDR2 is SMNVEV (reference sequence). V was trimmed by 5 bases and J by 0 bases, leaving 9 bases between them. This CDR3 is 14 amino acids long.